The subject of this entry is one TCR beta chain. This specimen belongs to a study of cytomegalovirus exposure and HLA in healthy donors. Germline loops: CDR1 LNHNV, CDR2 YYDKDF (reference sequence). Losses at the gene ends were 5 bases for V and 4 bases for J; bases not matched to a gene: 9. This CDR3 has 15 residues. The study ran its PCR with 60 Vbeta and 13 Jbeta primers. Sequencing was performed with immunoSEQ multiplex PCR; in TCRdb, only in-frame clones are kept and a portion is missing. Counted here are under 90,000 clones, 70% to 90% occurring once; the ten biggest clones make up under 2.5%. This TCR came from a man younger than 35 in good health and CMV-seronegative. The material sequenced was PBMCs. The genes are TRBV15 and TRBJ2-7, with 9 bases identical to TRBD1. In DNA, the CDR3 is TGTGCCACCAGCGCTACCGGGACAGGGTCTTACGAGCAGTACTTC. The encoded protein is CATSATGTGSYEQYF.